This passage covers 17 T cell receptor beta chains from one sample sequenced in a study of T cells after yellow fever vaccination. TCRdb passed the 5' RACE reads through MiXCR, listing each CDR3 protein once. The profile shows under 600,000 distinct CDR3 sequences, around an eighth of them singletons. Sequencing used PBMCs, obtained on the day of the yellow fever booster vaccination. These receptors were taken from a man aged 30 to 39 who received the YFV17D yellow fever vaccine.

V and J are TRBV15 and TRBJ2-7; 7 bases align to TRBD1. Germline V gene sequence: CDR1 LNHNV, CDR2 YYDKDF (reference sequence). V lost 4 bases to trimming and J lost 1 base; unmatched junction nucleotides: 4. The CDR3 runs 14 residues. In DNA, the CDR3 is TGTGCCACCAGCAAGAGACAGGGATCCTACGAGCAGTACTTC. Its translation: CATSKRQGSYEQYF.

This clonotype has only a few counts. V and J are TRBV5-1 and TRBJ1-1, with D possibly matching TRBD1 (5 bases). Deletions cut 5 bases from V and 4 bases from J, with 12 bases between. Germline-derived CDR1 and CDR2 are SGHRS and YFSETQ. The length of the CDR3 is 13 residues. The CDR3 loop is CASSRGGITEAFF. The CDR3 nucleotides are TGCGCCAGCAGTCGGGGGGGGATCACTGAAGCTTTCTTT.

V and J are TRBV7-9 and TRBJ2-3; D remains unclear. The CDR3 runs 15 residues. CDR1 is SEHNR, CDR2 FQNEAQ, per germline (reference sequence). V lost 3 bases, J lost 0 bases, and 10 bases lay in between. CDR3 in DNA: TGTGCCAGCAGCTTCTTCGTGGGGAGCACAGATACGCAGTATTTT. Amino acids: CASSFFVGSTDTQYF.

The CDR3 bases are TGCGCCAGCTCGGGACTAGCGGGATTAGGAGAGACCCAGTACTTC. Translation gives CASSGLAGLGETQYF. The V and J genes are TRBV5-1 and TRBJ2-5, with 13 bases matching TRBD2. Germline V gene lookup returns CDR1 SGHRS and CDR2 YFSETQ. The CDR3 contains 15 residues. Trimming took 7 bases from V and 4 from J; bases not matched to a gene: 7.

This clonotype was picked up a small number of times. The chain couples TRBV3-1 to TRBJ2-7, with D perhaps matching TRBD1 or TRBD2 (5 bases each). Trimming cost V 1 base and J 5 bases, with 12 bases left between them. The CDR3 is made up of 14 amino acids. CDR1 and CDR2 (germline): LGHDT, YNNKEL (reference sequence). In DNA form, the CDR3 reads TGTGCCAGCAGCCAAGTACCGGGACGCCACGAGCAGTACTTC. This translates into CASSQVPGRHEQYF.

V is TRBV15 and J is TRBJ2-1; TRBD2 agrees at 9 bases. The ends lost 3 bases at V and 11 bases at J; junction bases unmatched: 2. The CDR3 covers 12 residues. Germline CDR1 LNHNV, CDR2 YYDKDF (reference sequence). The CDR3 region has the DNA TGTGCCACCAGCAGTAGCGGGAGCCAGCAGTTCTTC. Its protein is CATSSSGSQQFF.

This clonotype came up a few times. The gene calls are TRBV15 and TRBJ1-1; D uncertain. The length of the CDR3 is 13 residues. Germline V gene sequence: CDR1 LNHNV, CDR2 YYDKDF (reference sequence). Trimming shortened V by 4 bases and J by 5 bases, and 11 bases separated the two germline ends. The CDR3 sequence: CATSTDAGTEAFF. The DNA for the CDR3 is TGTGCCACCAGCACTGATGCGGGGACTGAAGCTTTCTTT.

This clonotype was counted at least ten times. The chain links TRBV20-1 to TRBJ2-2, with D perhaps matching TRBD2 (6 bases). This CDR3 region has 14 residues. CDR1 is DFQATT, CDR2 SNEGSKA, per germline (reference sequence). V lost 5 bases and J 0 bases, leaving 10 bases between the germline ends. CDR3 region: CSASAGANTGELFF. In DNA, the CDR3 is TGCAGTGCTTCAGCGGGTGCGAACACCGGGGAGCTGTTTTTT.

The chain employs TRBV4-2 and TRBJ2-5; D is perhaps TRBD2 (6 bases). The CDR3 runs to 14 residues. Trimming left V 1 base short and J 5 bases short, with 11 bases between. Germline CDR1 reads LGHNA; CDR2 reads YNFKEQ. The DNA of the CDR3 is TGTGCCAGCAGCCAAGCGACTAGTTCCGAGACCCAGTACTTC. It translates to CASSQATSSETQYF.

This chain links TRBV10-2 with TRBJ2-1; D is possibly TRBD2 (6 bases). V was clipped by 1 base and J by 8 bases, with 33 bases between them. The CDR3 sequence is 21 residues long. The germline V gene has CDR1 WSHSY and CDR2 SAAADI. The CDR3 is CASSELRLVARSTVGGDEQFF. Here the CDR3 DNA reads TGCGCCAGCAGTGAGTTACGACTAGTCGCCCGTTCGACCGTAGGAGGGGATGAGCAGTTCTTC.

V is TRBV5-1 and J is TRBJ2-7, with D perhaps TRBD2 (5 bases). This CDR3 has 13 amino acids. V was cut by 0 bases and J by 6 bases, with 10 bases left in between. Germline V CDR1 and CDR2: SGHRS, YFSETQ. CDR3 protein: CASSLDGVGEQYF. CDR3 in DNA: TGCGCCAGCAGCTTGGACGGGGTCGGCGAGCAGTACTTC.

This clonotype came up many times. This rearrangement joins TRBV4-3 to TRBJ2-6; D is uncertain. Germline CDR1 reads LGHNA; CDR2 reads YSLEER. The CDR3 spans 15 residues. The V end lost 3 bases, the J end lost 0 bases, and 6 bases lay between the germline ends. This chain's CDR3 is CASSHSLSGANVLTF. The CDR3, as DNA: TGCGCCAGCAGCCACAGTCTCTCTGGGGCCAACGTCCTGACTTTC.

The genes are TRBV29-1 and TRBJ1-2; D possibly corresponds to TRBD1 (6 bases). Germline V gene sequence: CDR1 SQVTM, CDR2 ANQGSEA. The V end lost 3 bases, the J end lost 0 bases, and 17 bases lay between the germline ends. The CDR3 runs 16 residues. This CDR3 is CSVDIRGGNANYGYTF. Written as DNA, the CDR3 is TGCAGCGTTGACATCCGAGGGGGGAACGCTAACTATGGCTACACCTTC.

This clonotype has just a few counts. The chain employs TRBV20-1 and TRBJ2-7; 9 bases agree with TRBD2. Trimming cost V 0 bases and J 0 bases; bases outside gene matches: 9. CDR1 DFQATT and CDR2 SNEGSKA come from the germline V gene (reference sequence). This CDR3 has 17 residues. The DNA for the CDR3 is TGCAGTGCTAGAGATGGGCGGAGACTAGCGGTCTCCTACGAGCAGTACTTC. It is translated as CSARDGRRLAVSYEQYF.

There are a few counts of this clonotype. V gene TRBV20-1 combines with J gene TRBJ2-1, with TRBD2 as a possible D gene (6 bases). The CDR3 consists of 14 residues. The germline CDR1 and CDR2 sequences are DFQATT and SNEGSKA (reference sequence). The V gene lost 4 bases and the J gene lost 1 base, with 11 bases spanning the gap. The DNA of the CDR3 is TGCAGTGCTAACAGCGGGTATTCCTACAATGAGCAGTTCTTC. Its protein is CSANSGYSYNEQFF.

The chain combines TRBV7-2 with TRBJ1-1, with TRBD1 as a possible D gene (6 bases). CDR3 size: 16 residues. Germline V gene sequence: CDR1 SGHTA, CDR2 FQGNSA. Trimming shortened V by 5 bases and J by 1 base, and 17 bases separated the two germline ends. The CDR3 DNA is TGTGCCAGCAGCCCCACTGGGGGCGTGACGAACACTGAAGCTTTCTTT. It is translated as CASSPTGGVTNTEAFF.

The gene calls are TRBV5-4 and TRBJ2-5; 12 nucleotides line up with TRBD2. Looked up from germline, CDR1 is SGHNT and CDR2 is YYREEE (reference sequence). The CDR3 is 16 residues long. V was pared by 4 bases and J by 4 bases, with 8 bases of the junction left unmatched. CDR3 sequence (DNA): TGTGCCAGCAGCAAAAGACTAGCGGGAGTGGGAGAGACCCAGTACTTC. Translating it yields CASSKRLAGVGETQYF.